The sequence of this TCR beta chain was determined in a study of T cells after yellow fever vaccination. Across the study: Researchers used SMART-Seq v4 Ultra Low Input to prepare fractions that had low cell numbers. Broader study findings: Boosting was followed by the reappearance of most primary-vaccination clones (around 95% CD4, 70% to 90% CD8). On re-exposure, the response was weaker but peaked faster, at day 5 versus 15.

The length of the CDR3 is 15 residues. CDR1 is SGHTA and CDR2 is FQGNSA in the germline V gene. V was trimmed by 1 base and J by 0 bases, leaving 7 bases between them. Researchers made TCR cDNA using 5'RACE template switching, and this step added a universal primer site and UMIs. TCRdb used MiXCR to reprocess the 5' RACE reads, holding one entry per CDR3 protein. The sample carries around 110,000 distinct CDR3 sequences, 7% to 8.5% recorded once. This clonotype was seen repeatedly, ten times or more. The antigen is not known. The material was CD8+ T cells sorted from PBMCs, obtained 45 days after the yellow fever booster vaccination. This TCR was sampled from a man younger than 45 who received the YFV17D yellow fever vaccine. The chain links TRBV7-2 to TRBJ2-1, with D possibly TRBD2 on 6 matching bases. The CDR3, as DNA: TGTGCCAGCAGCTTAGTAGCGGACTCCTACAATGAGCAGTTCTTC. Protein sequence: CASSLVADSYNEQFF.